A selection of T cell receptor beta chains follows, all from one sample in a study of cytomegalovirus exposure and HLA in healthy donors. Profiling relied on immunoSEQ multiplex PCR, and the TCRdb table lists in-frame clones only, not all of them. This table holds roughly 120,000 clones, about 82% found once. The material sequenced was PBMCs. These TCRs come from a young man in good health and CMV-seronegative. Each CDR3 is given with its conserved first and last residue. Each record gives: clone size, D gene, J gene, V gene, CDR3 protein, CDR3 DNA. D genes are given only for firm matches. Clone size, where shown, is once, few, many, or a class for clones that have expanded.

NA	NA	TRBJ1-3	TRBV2	CASSFRLAIGSGNTIYF	TGTGCCAGCTCCTTCCGACTCGCCATCGGCTCTGGAAACACCATATATTTT
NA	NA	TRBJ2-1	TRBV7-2	CASSLGGRPDNEQFF	TGTGCCAGCAGCTTAGGGGGCAGACCCGACAATGAGCAGTTCTTC
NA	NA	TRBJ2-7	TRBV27	CASKLAQASYEQYF	TGTGCCAGCAAACTCGCACAGGCATCCTACGAGCAGTACTTC
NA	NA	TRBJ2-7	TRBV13	CASSVAGVSYEQYF	TGTGCCAGCAGCGTAGCAGGGGTCTCCTACGAGCAGTACTTC
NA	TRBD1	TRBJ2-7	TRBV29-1	CSVLTGAYEQYF	TGCAGCGTTCTTACAGGGGCCTACGAGCAGTACTTC
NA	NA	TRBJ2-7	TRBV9	CASSDSPAVERNYEQYF	TGTGCCAGCAGCGACTCACCCGCAGTGGAGAGGAACTACGAGCAGTACTTC
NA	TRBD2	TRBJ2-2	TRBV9	CASSVGLAGNTGELFF	TGTGCCAGCAGCGTTGGACTAGCAGGGAACACCGGGGAGCTGTTTTTT
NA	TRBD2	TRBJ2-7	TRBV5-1	CASSSGLAGIPGSYEQYF	TGCGCCAGCAGCTCGGGACTAGCGGGAATCCCTGGGTCCTACGAGCAGTACTTC
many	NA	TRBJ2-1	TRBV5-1	CASSLEQGGNEQFF	TGCGCCAGCAGCTTGGAACAGGGTGGGAATGAGCAGTTCTTC
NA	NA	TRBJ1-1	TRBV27	CASSPGQLQSHGGAFF	TGTGCCAGCAGTCCCGGACAGCTTCAAAGCCATGGTGGAGCTTTCTTT
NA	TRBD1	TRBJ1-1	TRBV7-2	CASSRRSGGNTEAFF	TGTGCCAGCAGCAGAAGGTCAGGGGGGAACACTGAAGCTTTCTTT
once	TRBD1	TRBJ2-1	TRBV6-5	CASSSQGDEQFF	TGTGCCAGCAGTTCCCAGGGGGATGAGCAGTTCTTC
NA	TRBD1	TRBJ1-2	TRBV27	CASSSTGGRYGYTF	TGTGCCAGCAGTTCAACAGGGGGCCGATATGGCTACACCTTC
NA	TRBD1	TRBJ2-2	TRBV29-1	CSVHRGTGELFF	TGCAGCGTACACAGGGGCACCGGGGAGCTGTTTTTT
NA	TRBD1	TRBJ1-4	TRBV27	CASSPEGQGDEKLFF	TGTGCCAGCAGTCCGGAGGGACAGGGGGATGAAAAACTGTTTTTT
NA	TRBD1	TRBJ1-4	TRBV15	CATSRDQDRGRNEKLFF	TGTGCCACCAGCAGAGATCAGGACAGGGGGCGAAATGAAAAACTGTTTTTT
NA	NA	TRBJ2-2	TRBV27	CASRGGGRVNTGELFF	TGTGCCAGCCGTGGGGGGGGCAGGGTGAACACCGGGGAGCTGTTTTTT
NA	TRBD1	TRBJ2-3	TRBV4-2	CASTRTGGAPDTQYF	TGTGCCAGCACCAGGACAGGGGGGGCCCCAGATACGCAGTATTTT
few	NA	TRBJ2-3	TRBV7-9	CASSLTGGGRTDTQYF	TGTGCCAGCAGCTTAACGGGGGGCGGGCGCACAGATACGCAGTATTTT
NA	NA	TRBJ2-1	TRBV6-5	CASSRAGGNYNEQFF	TGTGCCAGCAGTAGGGCAGGGGGGAACTACAATGAGCAGTTCTTC
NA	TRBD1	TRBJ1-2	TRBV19	CASSTTGWDYGYTF	TGTGCCAGTAGTACGACAGGGTGGGACTATGGCTACACCTTC
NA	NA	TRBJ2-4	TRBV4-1	CASSRLLVDKNIQYF	TGCGCCAGCAGCCGCCTGCTAGTGGACAAAAACATTCAGTACTTC
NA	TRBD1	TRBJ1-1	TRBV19	CASRTPGQGRTNTEAFF	TGTGCCAGTAGAACTCCGGGACAGGGGCGCACCAACACTGAAGCTTTCTTT
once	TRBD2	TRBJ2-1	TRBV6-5	CASMRYSGGFNEQFF	TGTGCCAGCATGAGGTATAGCGGGGGGTTTAATGAGCAGTTCTTC